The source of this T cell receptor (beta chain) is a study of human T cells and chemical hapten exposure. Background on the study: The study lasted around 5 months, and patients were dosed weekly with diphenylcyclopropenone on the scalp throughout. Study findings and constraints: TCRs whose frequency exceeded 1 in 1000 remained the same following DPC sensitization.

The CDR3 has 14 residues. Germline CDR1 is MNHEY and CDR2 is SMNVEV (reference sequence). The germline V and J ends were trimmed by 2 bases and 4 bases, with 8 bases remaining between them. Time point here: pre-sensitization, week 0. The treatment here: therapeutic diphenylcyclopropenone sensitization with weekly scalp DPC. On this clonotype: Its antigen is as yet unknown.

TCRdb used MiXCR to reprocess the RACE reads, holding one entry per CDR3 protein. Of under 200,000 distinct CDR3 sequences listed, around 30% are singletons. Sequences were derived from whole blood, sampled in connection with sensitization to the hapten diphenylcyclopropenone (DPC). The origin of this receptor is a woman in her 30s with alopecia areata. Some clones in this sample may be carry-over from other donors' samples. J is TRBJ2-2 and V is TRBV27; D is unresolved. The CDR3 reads CASSLTLTTGELFF. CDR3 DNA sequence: TGTGCCAGCAGTTTAACACTTACCACCGGGGAGCTGTTTTTT.